The next 32 T cell receptor beta chains were all read from a single sample in a study of T cell responses to AZD1222 COVID-19 vaccine. Sequencing used immunoSEQ multiplex PCR; TCRdb keeps in-frame clones, though not all of them. This table holds 110,000 to 150,000 clones, roughly 88% found once. The source was peripheral blood, collected on day 0 of AZD1222 vaccination. These receptors were taken from an adult in good health.

The chain joins TRBV7-9 to TRBJ1-4, with 7 bases aligning to TRBD1. Germline trimming cut 5 bases from V and 2 bases from J; bases unmatched to any gene: 8. The length of the CDR3 is 16 residues. The germline V gene has CDR1 SEHNR and CDR2 FQNEAQ (reference sequence). The CDR3 nucleotides read TGTGCCAGCAGCCCCAGGGGGGGGGAGACTAATGAAAAACTGTTTTTT. The encoded protein is CASSPRGGETNEKLFF. Full variable domain (missing parts from reference TRBV7-9 and TRBJ1-4): DTGVSQNPRHKITKRGQNVTFRCDPISEHNRLYWYRQTLGQGPEFLTYFQNEAQLEKSRLLSDRFSAERPKGSFSTLEIQRTEQGDSAMYLCASSPRGGETNEKLFFGSGTQLSVL.

V gene TRBV5-4 combines with J gene TRBJ2-7, with D possibly being TRBD1 (6 bases). This CDR3 is 15 amino acids long. From germline, CDR1 is SGHNT and CDR2 YYREEE (reference sequence). V was trimmed by 0 bases and J by 3 bases, leaving 13 bases between them. The chain's CDR3 is CASSLGHRADYEQYF. CDR3 sequence (DNA): TGTGCCAGCAGCTTGGGTCACAGGGCTGACTACGAGCAGTACTTC.

The chain recombines TRBV19 with TRBJ1-2; D remains ambiguous. V was clipped by 4 bases and J by 0 bases, with 15 bases between them. The CDR3 length is 16 residues. CDR1 and CDR2 from the germline V gene are LNHDA and SQIVND (reference sequence). In DNA, the CDR3 is TGTGCCAGTAGTACCCATCAACCCACAGCTAACTATGGCTACACCTTC. Amino acids: CASSTHQPTANYGYTF.

This chain connects TRBV5-1 to TRBJ2-5; 12 bases are a match to TRBD2. V trimming: 5 bases; J trimming: 4 bases; junction bases outside the gene matches: 6. The CDR3 is 15 amino acids. Germline lookup yields CDR1 SGHRS and CDR2 YFSETQ. CDR3 nucleotide sequence: TGCGCCAGCAGGCCTAGCGGGGGGGCGGGAGAGACCCAGTACTTC. Protein: CASRPSGGAGETQYF.

This clone has only one observation. V and J are TRBV3-1 (or the pseudogene TRBV3-2) and TRBJ2-7, with D unclear. The V end lost 1 base, the J end lost 2 bases, and 12 bases lay between the germline ends. The V gene's germline CDR1 is LGHDT and CDR2 YNNKEL (reference sequence). CDR3 length: 15 residues. The CDR3 DNA is TGTGCCAGCAGCCAAGGTGAGACACTTACCTACGAGCAGTACTTC. It specifies CASSQGETLTYEQYF.

The chain uses TRBV30 and TRBJ1-4; the match to TRBD1 covers 8 bases. V was pared by 3 bases and J by 3 bases, with 6 bases of the junction left unmatched. CDR1 and CDR2 (germline): GTSNPN, SVGIG (reference sequence). The CDR3 contains 15 residues. DNA of the CDR3: TGTGCCTGGAGCCCAGGGGACAGGCCTAATGAAAAACTGTTTTTT. It yields the protein CAWSPGDRPNEKLFF.

The chain has TRBV27 and TRBJ1-5, with D unresolved. The CDR3 runs to 14 residues. The germline V gene encodes CDR1 MNHEY and CDR2 SMNVEV (reference sequence). Trimming pared 5 bases from V and 4 bases from J, leaving 12 bases between. The CDR3 is CASSPREGNQPQHF. CDR3 sequence (DNA): TGTGCCAGCAGTCCCCGGGAGGGTAATCAGCCCCAGCATTTT.

The rearrangement uses TRBV25-1 and TRBJ2-7, with TRBD2 identical over 7 bases. The J segment lost 2 bases and the V segment lost 6 bases, leaving 7 bases of the junction unmatched. The CDR3 loop spans 14 amino acids. Germline CDR1 is MGHDK and CDR2 is SYGVNS. The CDR3, as DNA: TGTGCCAGCAGGCCCCGGGGGGACGCCTACGAGCAGTACTTC. It is translated as CASRPRGDAYEQYF.

This chain joins TRBV18 and TRBJ2-3, with unresolved D. The CDR3 runs to 14 residues. V gave up 3 bases and J gave up 4 bases, with 11 bases separating them. Germline V lookup: CDR1 KGHSH, CDR2 LQKENI. The CDR3 sequence is CASSPEDRADTQYF. In DNA, the CDR3 is TGTGCCAGCTCACCCGAGGACCGGGCAGATACGCAGTATTTT.

This chain links TRBV6-5 with TRBJ1-5, with D perhaps matching TRBD1 (5 bases). CDR1 is MNHEY and CDR2 is SVGAGI in the germline V gene. Trimming took 8 bases from V and 6 from J, leaving 17 bases between them. The CDR3 runs to 14 residues. Written as DNA, the CDR3 is TGTGCCAGCCAAGCGGGCTTGGGGGTTCAGCCCCAGCATTTT. It yields the protein CASQAGLGVQPQHF.

The rearrangement joins TRBV4-1 to TRBJ2-7, with 7 bases fitting TRBD1. CDR1 MGHRA and CDR2 YSYEKL come from the germline V gene. The junction had 5 bases not matched to a gene; V was cut back by 4 bases and J by 2 bases. The CDR3 consists of 14 residues. The CDR3 reads CASSPRGTTYEQYF. The CDR3 DNA is TGCGCCAGCAGCCCCAGGGGGACCACCTACGAGCAGTACTTC.

This chain joins TRBV30 and TRBJ1-5; maybe TRBD1 (6 bases). V was clipped by 4 bases and J by 3 bases, with 10 bases between them. CDR1 is GTSNPN and CDR2 is SVGIG in the germline V gene (reference sequence). The CDR3 is made up of 13 amino acids. CDR3 loop: CAWNRDNNQPQHF. CDR3 nucleotide sequence: TGTGCCTGGAACCGGGACAACAATCAGCCCCAGCATTTT.

This sequence joins TRBV10-3 and TRBJ2-1; a weak D match, TRBD1 (5 bases). V was clipped by 0 bases and J by 9 bases, with 12 bases between them. Germline V CDR1 and CDR2: ENHRY, SYGVKD. There are 14 residues in the CDR3. CDR3 DNA: TGTGCCATCAGTGAGTCGACAGCGTCCCCTGAGCAGTTCTTC. Translation: CAISESTASPEQFF.

V is TRBV10-3 and J is TRBJ2-3; 11 positions match TRBD2. The V segment lost 6 bases and the J segment 6 bases; nucleotides outside the gene matches: 8. This CDR3 spans 15 amino acids. Per germline, CDR1 ENHRY and CDR2 SYGVKD. The CDR3 spells CAIRDSGGAVDTQYF. CDR3 coding DNA: TGTGCCATCAGGGATAGCGGGGGGGCCGTGGATACGCAGTATTTT.

This chain connects TRBV7-6 to TRBJ2-7; the match to TRBD2 covers 10 bases. The germline gives CDR1 SGHVS, CDR2 FNYEAQ. This CDR3 has 15 residues. Germline trimming cut 5 bases from V and 2 bases from J; bases unmatched to any gene: 6. The CDR3 coding sequence is TGTGCCAGCAGCCGGACTAGCGGAGCCGCCTACGAGCAGTACTTC. This encodes CASSRTSGAAYEQYF.

V is TRBV30 and J is TRBJ1-4; D unclear. Germline V gene data show CDR1 as GTSNPN and CDR2 as SVGIG (reference sequence). The ends were cut back, 3 bases at V and 0 bases at J, with 8 bases in the middle. The CDR3 sequence is 14 residues long. Written as DNA, the CDR3 is TGTGCCTGGAGCCGACTTGCAACTAATGAAAAACTGTTTTTT. Translation: CAWSRLATNEKLFF.

The chain links TRBV10-3 to TRBJ1-1, with TRBD1 matching over 7 bases. CDR1 and CDR2 from the germline V gene are ENHRY and SYGVKD. The V gene end was trimmed by 4 bases and the J gene end by 5 bases; junction bases not matched to a gene: 10. The CDR3 runs 15 residues. The CDR3 loop reads CAISGPQGGRTEAFF. CDR3 nucleotides: TGTGCCATCAGTGGCCCTCAGGGGGGGAGGACTGAAGCTTTCTTT.

This clone was observed a few times. V is TRBV5-1 and J is TRBJ1-1; D remains unclear. Trimming pared 5 bases from V and 0 bases from J, leaving 8 bases between. The CDR3 covers 13 residues. Germline V gene lookup returns CDR1 SGHRS and CDR2 YFSETQ. The CDR3 protein is CASRDGMNTEAFF. The CDR3 DNA is TGCGCCAGCAGGGACGGCATGAACACTGAAGCTTTCTTT.

The CDR3 region has the DNA TGTGCCAGCAGCGACCGGGCCAAGAACACTGAAGCTTTCTTT. Protein sequence: CASSDRAKNTEAFF. The chain joins TRBV6-6 to TRBJ1-1, with D unclear. There are 14 residues in the CDR3. V lost 6 bases, J lost 1 base, and 12 bases lay in between. Germline loops: CDR1 MNHNY, CDR2 SVGAGI (reference sequence).

This sequence joins TRBV6-5 and TRBJ2-1, with D possibly being TRBD1 or TRBD2 (5 bases each). There are 14 residues in the CDR3. Germline CDR1 is MNHEY and CDR2 is SVGAGI. Trimming shortened V by 6 bases and J by 1 base, and 10 bases separated the two germline ends. CDR3 in amino acids: CASSLGESYNEQFF. The CDR3 DNA is TGTGCCAGCAGCTTGGGGGAGTCCTACAATGAGCAGTTCTTC.

This chain connects TRBV6-5 to TRBJ1-2, with 7 bases lining up with TRBD1. Germline V gene sequence: CDR1 MNHEY, CDR2 SVGAGI. The CDR3 loop spans 15 amino acids. Losses at the gene ends were 7 bases for V and 0 bases for J; bases not matched to a gene: 8. The CDR3 coding sequence is TGTGCCAGCACCCGCTCTGGGACAGCTAACTATGGCTACACCTTC. It encodes CASTRSGTANYGYTF.

The chain is built from TRBV29-1 and TRBJ2-1; D possibly matches TRBD1 or TRBD2 (5 bases each). The ends were cut back, 5 bases at V and 6 bases at J, with 8 bases in the middle. Per the germline V gene, CDR1 is SQVTM and CDR2 is ANQGSEA. This CDR3 spans 11 amino acids. The CDR3 reads CSVWDGNEQFF. The CDR3 bases are TGCAGCGTTTGGGACGGCAATGAGCAGTTCTTC.

This clone has a single count. This rearrangement joins TRBV2 to TRBJ1-2; D unclear. This CDR3 is 14 amino acids long. V was cut by 6 bases and J by 1 base, with 12 bases left in between. Germline V gives CDR1 SNHLY, CDR2 FYNNEI. CDR3 protein: CASRIRALNYGYTF. CDR3 sequence (DNA): TGTGCCAGCAGGATTAGGGCCCTTAACTATGGCTACACCTTC.

The chain carries TRBV5-1 and TRBJ1-2, with 7 bases lining up with TRBD1. The CDR3 is made up of 13 amino acids. From germline, CDR1 is SGHRS and CDR2 YFSETQ. V was pared by 6 bases and J by 6 bases, with 8 bases of the junction left unmatched. Written as DNA, the CDR3 is TGCGCCAGCACCACCCGACAGGGAGATGGCTACACCTTC. Translation: CASTTRQGDGYTF.

The rearrangement joins TRBV15 to TRBJ1-4, with a weak D call TRBD1 (5 bases). Germline CDR1 and CDR2: LNHNV and YYDKDF (reference sequence). The V and J ends lost 0 bases and 7 bases respectively, with 15 bases between them. This CDR3 contains 16 residues. Here the CDR3 DNA reads TGTGCCACCAGCAGAGATACAGGTGGAGGGTCTGAAAAACTGTTTTTT. Amino acids: CATSRDTGGGSEKLFF.

The chain joins TRBV30 to TRBJ1-4; D gene uncertain. CDR3 length equals 15 residues. V gave up 4 bases and J gave up 6 bases, with 18 bases separating them. Germline values: CDR1 GTSNPN, CDR2 SVGIG (reference sequence). The CDR3 sequence: CAWTLGPGVDEKLFF. CDR3 sequence (DNA): TGTGCCTGGACATTAGGTCCAGGTGTTGATGAAAAACTGTTTTTT.

The CDR3 loop reads CASSPSGLSDTQYF. The CDR3 bases are TGTGCCAGCAGTCCATCAGGGTTGTCAGATACGCAGTATTTT. The J gene is TRBJ2-3, the V gene TRBV6-5; weak D call: TRBD1 (5 bases). The CDR3 extends over 14 amino acids. The V end was cut by 5 bases, the J end by 4 bases, with 13 bases between. Germline V gene sequence: CDR1 MNHEY, CDR2 SVGAGI.

The chain couples TRBV19 to TRBJ2-3, with TRBD1 matching 10 bases. Per germline, CDR1 LNHDA and CDR2 SQIVND (reference sequence). The J segment lost 5 bases and the V segment lost 5 bases, leaving 10 bases of the junction unmatched. CDR3 length equals 16 residues. CDR3 nucleotide sequence: TGTGCCAGTAGTGACCCGGGACAGGGGCCGGGAGATACGCAGTATTTT. Amino acids: CASSDPGQGPGDTQYF.

The chain employs TRBV30 and TRBJ2-3, with TRBD1 identical over 8 bases. The CDR3 has 14 residues. The V segment lost 2 bases and the J segment 4 bases; nucleotides outside the gene matches: 5. The germline V gene has CDR1 GTSNPN and CDR2 SVGIG (reference sequence). Here the CDR3 reads CAWSTDRAADTQYF. The CDR3, as DNA: TGTGCCTGGAGTACGGACAGGGCGGCAGATACGCAGTATTTT.

The gene calls are TRBV19 and TRBJ1-2, with 8 bases that match TRBD1. Germline CDR1 and CDR2: LNHDA and SQIVND (reference sequence). This CDR3 is 15 amino acids long. The ends lost 5 bases at V and 4 bases at J; junction bases unmatched: 9. This chain's CDR3 is CASSVATGATYGYTF. CDR3 sequence (DNA): TGTGCCAGTAGTGTCGCGACAGGGGCGACCTATGGCTACACCTTC.

The chain joins TRBV30 to TRBJ1-6; D gene uncertain. Per the germline V gene, CDR1 is GTSNPN and CDR2 is SVGIG (reference sequence). This CDR3 has 14 amino acids. V lost 0 bases to trimming and J lost 10 bases, with 13 bases between them. The CDR3 loop reads CAWSVEGARSPLHF. For the CDR3, the DNA is TGTGCCTGGAGTGTAGAGGGCGCGCGGTCACCCCTCCACTTT.

The rearrangement joins TRBV6-5 to TRBJ1-3, with D tentatively TRBD1 (5 bases). This CDR3 has 14 residues. Germline V gene data show CDR1 as MNHEY and CDR2 as SVGAGI. V was pared by 7 bases and J by 1 base, with 11 bases between. CDR3: CASTNGGSGNTIYF. The CDR3, as DNA: TGTGCCAGCACTAATGGGGGATCTGGAAACACCATATATTTT.